Detailed here is one T cell receptor (beta chain). There is no known antigen for this receptor. This sample is part of a study of monozygotic twins with inflammatory bowel disease (dated by TCRdb to between 2018 and 2020). Study-level background: The complete study included 28 monozygotic twin pairs: 19 IBD-discordant Danish pairs and nine German pairs, of which four were IBD-concordant and five were IBD-discordant. Disease-associated traits were sought mainly through comparisons between IBD patients and their genetically identical healthy co-twins within discordant pairs. Each individual had, on average, about 151 000 unique TCRalpha sequences and 181 000 unique TCRbeta sequences available for analysis. The investigation overall reported the following: No single strong signal or clonotype linked to IBD turned up in the results, so the idea that one exists was not supported. TCRbeta repertoire diversity, by inverse Simpson index, was decreased in IBD patients compared with their healthy co-twins. Differing immunosuppressive treatments among patients may have added background noise and inter-individual variability to the repertoires. The analysis was unable to tell different T cell subtypes apart. Concordant and discordant twins showed no difference in repertoire similarity, possibly because of limited statistical power. Fewer clonotypes were shared with other individuals by IBD patients than by healthy twins, most markedly in patients showing signs of disease activity.

Receptor amplification or capture employed 5' RACE. For each TCR library, 3,500 to 4,000 ng of total RNA was used. For each sample, cDNA synthesis was carried out in eight separate reactions using SMARTScribe reverse transcriptase. During cDNA synthesis, template switching introduced unique molecular identifiers that contained a 6-nucleotide sample barcode. TCRalpha and TCRbeta cDNA was amplified in two nested PCRs of about 17 and 10 cycles, and bead purification was carried out after each PCR. Before amplification, the cDNA was both treated with uracil DNA-glycosylase and purified with the QIAquick PCR purification kit. The second PCR added Illumina TruSeq-compatible adapters along with sample-specific barcodes. Library quality and concentration were assessed using TapeStation and Qubit, and approximately 5 ng of each library was pooled. Sequencing of pooled libraries was carried out on an Illumina HiSeq2500 single-index Rapid Run using 2 x 100 bp reads and custom sequencing primers. The paper's data handling went like this. PCR and sequencing errors were corrected by UMI-based consensus assembly using MiGEC version 1.2.6. MiXCR version 2.1.1 handled V(D)J alignment, clonotype assembly and CDR3 extraction. Normalisation of gene usage, clonotype sharing and MAIT/NKT TCR abundance was achieved by analysing the top 1000, 10 000 and 20 000 clonotypes per sample. After downsampling to 27 000 UMIs, diversity was calculated as the inverse Simpson index using the vegan R package. Paired Mann-Whitney U tests were applied to discordant twin pairs, and Benjamini-Hochberg correction was used for multiple testing. With the reads reprocessed by TCRdb, a single entry stands for each CDR3 protein sequence and no DNA is reported. TCRdb, not the original authors, processed these V and J calls. The sample table gives about 210,000 distinct CDR3 sequences. Less than 2% of the sample belongs to the ten largest clones.

From each donor, an approximately 2.3 ml peripheral blood sample was drawn into PAXgene tubes and stored at -80 degrees C. Total RNA was isolated from whole blood with the PAXgene blood miRNA kit on an automated QIAcube, without T cell sorting. Peripheral blood from monozygotic twin pairs, either concordant or discordant for inflammatory bowel disease, underwent deep TCRalpha and TCRbeta repertoire profiling that used unique molecular barcoding. Smoking habits were recorded for all twin pairs, and individuals were classified as current, former or never smokers. Measured from the cysteine to the phenylalanine, the CDR3 is 15 residues long. No coding sequence is recorded. CDR1 and CDR2 are read off the germline V gene as SGHDT and YYEEEE.

The sequence is built from TRBV5-6 and TRBJ2-3; the D call from TCRdb, TRBD1, cannot be confirmed without DNA. Specimen: blood. This receptor was obtained from a human donor with ulcerative colitis or Crohn's disease, or a healthy co-twin of an affected twin (not recorded which). The CDR3 reads CASSFWDRAVDTQYF.